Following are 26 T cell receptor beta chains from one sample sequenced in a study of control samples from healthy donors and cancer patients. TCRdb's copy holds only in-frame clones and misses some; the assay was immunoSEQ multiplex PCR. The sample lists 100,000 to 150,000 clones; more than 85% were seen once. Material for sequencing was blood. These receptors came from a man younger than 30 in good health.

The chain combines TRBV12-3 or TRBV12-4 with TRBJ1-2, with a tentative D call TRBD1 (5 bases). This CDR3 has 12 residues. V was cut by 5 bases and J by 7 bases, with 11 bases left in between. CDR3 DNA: TGTGCCAGCAGTAGGGGAAGCCCTGGCTACACCTTC. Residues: CASSRGSPGYTF.

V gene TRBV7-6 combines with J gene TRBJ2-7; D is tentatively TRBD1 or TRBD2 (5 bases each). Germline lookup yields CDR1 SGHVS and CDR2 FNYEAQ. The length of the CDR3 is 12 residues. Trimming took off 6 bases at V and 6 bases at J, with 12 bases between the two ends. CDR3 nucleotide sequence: TGTGCCAGCAGTCCCGGGGCTAGCGAGCAGTACTTC. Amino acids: CASSPGASEQYF. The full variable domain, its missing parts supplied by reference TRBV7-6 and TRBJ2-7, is GAGVSQSPRYKVTKRGQDVALRCDPISGHVSLYWYRQALGQGPEFLTYFNYEAQQDKSGLPNDRFSAERPEGSISTLTIQRTEQRDSAMYRCASSPGASEQYFGPGTRLTVT.

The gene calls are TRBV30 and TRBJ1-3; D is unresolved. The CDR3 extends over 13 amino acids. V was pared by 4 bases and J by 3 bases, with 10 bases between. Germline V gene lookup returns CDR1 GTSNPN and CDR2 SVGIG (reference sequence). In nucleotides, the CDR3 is TGTGCCTGGACCGGGAAGGGTGGAAACACCATATATTTT. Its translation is CAWTGKGGNTIYF.

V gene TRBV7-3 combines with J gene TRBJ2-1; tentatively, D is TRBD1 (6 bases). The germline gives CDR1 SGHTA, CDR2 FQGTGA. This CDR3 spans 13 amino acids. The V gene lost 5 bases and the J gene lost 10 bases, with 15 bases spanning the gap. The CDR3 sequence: CASSPTPGTEQFF. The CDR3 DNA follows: TGTGCCAGCAGCCCGACCCCCGGGACAGAGCAGTTCTTC.

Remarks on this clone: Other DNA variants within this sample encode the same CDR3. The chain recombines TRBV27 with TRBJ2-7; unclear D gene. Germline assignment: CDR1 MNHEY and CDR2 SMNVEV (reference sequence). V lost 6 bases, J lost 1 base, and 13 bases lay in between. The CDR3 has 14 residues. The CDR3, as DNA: TGTGCCAGCAGCCCCCTAGGTAGATCCTACGAGCAGTACTTC. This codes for CASSPLGRSYEQYF.

The CDR3 DNA reads as TGTGCCAGTAGTATAGCCACAGGGTGGACCGGGGAGCTGTTTTTT. Protein sequence: CASSIATGWTGELFF. V is TRBV19 and J is TRBJ2-2; tentative D call: TRBD1 (6 bases). The CDR3 is 15 residues long. From germline, CDR1 is LNHDA and CDR2 SQIVND (reference sequence). Deletions cut 1 base from V and 5 bases from J, with 11 bases between.

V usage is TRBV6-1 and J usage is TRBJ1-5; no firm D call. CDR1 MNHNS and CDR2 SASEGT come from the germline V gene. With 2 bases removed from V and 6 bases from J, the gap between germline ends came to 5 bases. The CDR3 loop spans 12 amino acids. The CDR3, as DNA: TGTGCCAGCAGTGAATCCCCTCAGCCCCAGCATTTT. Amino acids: CASSESPQPQHF.

The DNA of the CDR3 is TGTGCCAGCAGCTCGGGACAGACGAACACTGAAGCTTTCTTT. It specifies CASSSGQTNTEAFF. The chain couples TRBV7-6 to TRBJ1-1; 7 nucleotides align to TRBD1. The CDR3 is 14 amino acids. From germline, CDR1 is SGHVS and CDR2 FNYEAQ. With 4 bases clipped from V and 1 base from J, the junction kept 3 bases outside the gene matches. The full variable domain, with the rest looked up from reference TRBV7-6 and TRBJ1-1, is GAGVSQSPRYKVTKRGQDVALRCDPISGHVSLYWYRQALGQGPEFLTYFNYEAQQDKSGLPNDRFSAERPEGSISTLTIQRTEQRDSAMYRCASSSGQTNTEAFFGQGTRLTVV.

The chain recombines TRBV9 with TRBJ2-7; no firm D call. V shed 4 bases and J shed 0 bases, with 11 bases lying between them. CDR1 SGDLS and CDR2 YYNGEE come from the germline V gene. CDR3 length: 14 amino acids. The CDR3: CASSPQGYSYEQYF. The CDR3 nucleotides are TGTGCCAGCAGCCCCCAAGGCTACTCCTACGAGCAGTACTTC.

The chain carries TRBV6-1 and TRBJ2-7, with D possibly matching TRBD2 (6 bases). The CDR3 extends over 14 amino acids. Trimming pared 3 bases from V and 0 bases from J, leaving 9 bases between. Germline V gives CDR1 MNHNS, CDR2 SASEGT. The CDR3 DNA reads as TGTGCCAGCAGTGATCGGGGGATCTCCTACGAGCAGTACTTC. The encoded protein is CASSDRGISYEQYF.

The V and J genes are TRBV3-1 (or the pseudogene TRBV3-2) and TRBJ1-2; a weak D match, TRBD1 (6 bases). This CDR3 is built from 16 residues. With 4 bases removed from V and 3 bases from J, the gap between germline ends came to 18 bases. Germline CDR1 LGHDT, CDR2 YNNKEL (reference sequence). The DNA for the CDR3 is TGTGCCAGCAGCCCAAAGGGGGGGGGCGATGACTATGGCTACACCTTC. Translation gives CASSPKGGGDDYGYTF.

The CDR3 sequence: CASSLRGRGNEQFF. CDR3 nucleotide sequence: TGCGCCAGCAGCCTTAGGGGGCGGGGCAATGAGCAGTTCTTC. This sequence joins TRBV4-1 and TRBJ2-1; possible D gene TRBD1, 7 bases. CDR1 MGHRA and CDR2 YSYEKL come from the germline V gene. V was clipped by 4 bases and J by 6 bases, with 13 bases between them. The CDR3 runs to 14 residues.

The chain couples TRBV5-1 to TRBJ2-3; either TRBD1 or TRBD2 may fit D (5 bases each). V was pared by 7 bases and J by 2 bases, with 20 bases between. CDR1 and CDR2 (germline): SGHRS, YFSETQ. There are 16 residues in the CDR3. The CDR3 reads CASGQKGTALTDTQYF. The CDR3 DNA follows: TGCGCCAGCGGTCAAAAGGGGACGGCTCTCACAGATACGCAGTATTTT.

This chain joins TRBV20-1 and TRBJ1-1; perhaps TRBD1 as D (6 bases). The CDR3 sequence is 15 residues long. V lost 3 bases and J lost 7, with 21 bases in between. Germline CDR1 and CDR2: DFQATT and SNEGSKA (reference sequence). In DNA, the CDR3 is TGCAGTGCTAGTTTAAGGTCAGGGGCGTTCGGTGAAGCTTTCTTT. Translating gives CSASLRSGAFGEAFF.

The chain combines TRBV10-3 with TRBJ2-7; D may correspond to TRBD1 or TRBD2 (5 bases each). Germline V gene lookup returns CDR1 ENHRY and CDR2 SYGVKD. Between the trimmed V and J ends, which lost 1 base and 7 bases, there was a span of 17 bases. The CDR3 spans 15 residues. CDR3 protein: CAISEWREGPGEQYF. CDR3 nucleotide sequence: TGTGCCATCAGTGAGTGGCGAGAGGGTCCAGGGGAGCAGTACTTC.

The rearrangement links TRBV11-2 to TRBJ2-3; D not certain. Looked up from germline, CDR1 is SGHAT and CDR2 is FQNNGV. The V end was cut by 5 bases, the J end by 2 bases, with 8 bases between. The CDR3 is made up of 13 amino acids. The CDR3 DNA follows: TGTGCCAGCAGCCCGCCGCTCACAGATACGCAGTATTTT. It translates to CASSPPLTDTQYF.

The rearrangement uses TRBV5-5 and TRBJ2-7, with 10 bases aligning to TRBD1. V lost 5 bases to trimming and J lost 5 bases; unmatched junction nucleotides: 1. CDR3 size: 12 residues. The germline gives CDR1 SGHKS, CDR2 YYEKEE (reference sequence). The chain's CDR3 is CASRGTGDEQYF. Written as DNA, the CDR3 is TGTGCCAGCAGGGGGACAGGGGACGAGCAGTACTTC.

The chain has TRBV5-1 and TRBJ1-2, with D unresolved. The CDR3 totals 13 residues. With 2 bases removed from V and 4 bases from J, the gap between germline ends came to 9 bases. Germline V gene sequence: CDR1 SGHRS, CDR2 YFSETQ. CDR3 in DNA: TGCGCCAGCAGCTTCAACACGGTCTATGGCTACACCTTC. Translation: CASSFNTVYGYTF.

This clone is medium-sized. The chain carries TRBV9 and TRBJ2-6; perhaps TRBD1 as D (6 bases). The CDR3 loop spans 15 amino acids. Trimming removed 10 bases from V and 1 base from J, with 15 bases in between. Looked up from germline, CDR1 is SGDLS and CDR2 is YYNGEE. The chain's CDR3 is CASTGRLSGANVLTF. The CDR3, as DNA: TGTGCCTCTACAGGGAGACTTTCTGGGGCCAACGTCCTGACTTTC.

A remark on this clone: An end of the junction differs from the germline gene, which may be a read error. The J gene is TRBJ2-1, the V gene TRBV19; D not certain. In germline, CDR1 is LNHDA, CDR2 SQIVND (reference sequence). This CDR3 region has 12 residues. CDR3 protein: CASIIWMHEQFF. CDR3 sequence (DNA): TGTGCCAGTATTATATGGATGCATGAGCAGTTCTTC.

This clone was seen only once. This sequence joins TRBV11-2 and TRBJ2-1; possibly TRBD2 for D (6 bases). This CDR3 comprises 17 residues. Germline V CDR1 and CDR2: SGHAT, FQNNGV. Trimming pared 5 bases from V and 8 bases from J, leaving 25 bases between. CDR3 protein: CASSPSLGRGLLDEQFF. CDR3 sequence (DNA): TGTGCCAGCAGCCCATCGCTCGGGCGGGGCCTGCTCGATGAGCAGTTCTTC.

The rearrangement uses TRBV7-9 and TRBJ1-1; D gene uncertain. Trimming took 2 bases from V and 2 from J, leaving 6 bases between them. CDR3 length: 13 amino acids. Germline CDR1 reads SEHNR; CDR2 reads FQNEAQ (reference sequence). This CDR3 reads CASSLSENTEAFF. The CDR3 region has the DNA TGTGCCAGCAGCTTATCCGAAAACACTGAAGCTTTCTTT.

CDR3 nucleotides: TGTGCCAGCAGCAAGCATAACAGGGCCTCTGGAAACACCATATATTTT. Its protein is CASSKHNRASGNTIYF. The chain employs TRBV14 and TRBJ1-3; possibly TRBD1 for D (6 bases). Trimming took off 5 bases at V and 0 bases at J, with 14 bases between the two ends. The CDR3 runs to 16 residues. CDR1 and CDR2 (germline): SGHDN, FVKESK.

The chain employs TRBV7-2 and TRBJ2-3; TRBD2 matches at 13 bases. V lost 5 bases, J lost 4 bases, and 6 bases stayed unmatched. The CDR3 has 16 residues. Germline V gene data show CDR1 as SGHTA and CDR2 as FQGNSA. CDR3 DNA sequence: TGTGCCAGCAGCCGCCGGACTAGCGGGGGACCAGATACGCAGTATTTT. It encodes CASSRRTSGGPDTQYF. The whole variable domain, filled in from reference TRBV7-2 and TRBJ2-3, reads GAGVSQSPSNKVTEKGKDVELRCDPISGHTALYWYRQSLGQGLEFLIYFQGNSAPDKSGLPSDRFSAERTGGSVSTLTIQRTQQEDSAVYLCASSRRTSGGPDTQYFGPGTRLTVL.

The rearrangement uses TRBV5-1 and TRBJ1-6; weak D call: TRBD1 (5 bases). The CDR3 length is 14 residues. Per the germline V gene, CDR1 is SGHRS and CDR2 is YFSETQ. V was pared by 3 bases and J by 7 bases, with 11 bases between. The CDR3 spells CASSSGAFNSPLHF. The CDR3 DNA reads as TGCGCCAGCAGCTCCGGGGCCTTCAATTCACCCCTCCACTTT.

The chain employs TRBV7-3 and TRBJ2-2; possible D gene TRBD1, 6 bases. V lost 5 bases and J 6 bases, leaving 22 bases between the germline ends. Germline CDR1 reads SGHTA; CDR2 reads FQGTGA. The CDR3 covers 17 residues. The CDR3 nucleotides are TGTGCCAGCAGCCCCGTAGGGTTAGGGGGTGACGCCGGGGAGCTGTTTTTT. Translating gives CASSPVGLGGDAGELFF.